This T cell receptor beta chain was sequenced in a study of beta chain features in type 1 diabetes. Sequenced material consisted of expressed TCRB transcripts (all of the isolated RNA was reverse transcribed). The repertoire was sequenced with immunoSEQ multiplex PCR; TCRdb's copy has only in-frame clones and lacks some. This table has about 360,000 clones, roughly an eighth appearing once. Study outcomes and limitations: It was possible that PCR favored shorter templates, equally so in patients and controls. Naive, central memory and Treg TCRB repertoires appeared more alike in patients than in healthy donors. Shortening that was moderate but significant affected the TCRB CDR3s of Type 1 diabetes patients in all four CD4+ subsets.

To note about this clone: Its antigen remains unidentified.

Germline V CDR1 and CDR2: SGHRS, YFSETQ. The V end lost 1 base, the J end lost 8 bases, and 16 bases lay between the germline ends. The CDR3 length is 16 residues. The sequencing sample was made of naive CD4+ T cells from blood. The receptor was isolated from a man younger than 35 in good health. The chain couples TRBV5-1 to TRBJ1-6; a weak D match, TRBD1 (6 bases). CDR3 protein: CASSLWSGARDSPLHF. DNA for the CDR3: TGCGCCAGCAGCTTGTGGTCAGGGGCCCGGGATTCACCCCTCCACTTT. Supplemented by reference TRBV5-1 and TRBJ1-6, the full variable domain reads KAGVTQTPRYLIKTRGQQVTLSCSPISGHRSVSWYQQTPGQGLQFLFEYFSETQRNKGNFPGRFSGRQFSNSRSEMNVSTLELGDSALYLCASSLWSGARDSPLHFGNGTRLTVT.